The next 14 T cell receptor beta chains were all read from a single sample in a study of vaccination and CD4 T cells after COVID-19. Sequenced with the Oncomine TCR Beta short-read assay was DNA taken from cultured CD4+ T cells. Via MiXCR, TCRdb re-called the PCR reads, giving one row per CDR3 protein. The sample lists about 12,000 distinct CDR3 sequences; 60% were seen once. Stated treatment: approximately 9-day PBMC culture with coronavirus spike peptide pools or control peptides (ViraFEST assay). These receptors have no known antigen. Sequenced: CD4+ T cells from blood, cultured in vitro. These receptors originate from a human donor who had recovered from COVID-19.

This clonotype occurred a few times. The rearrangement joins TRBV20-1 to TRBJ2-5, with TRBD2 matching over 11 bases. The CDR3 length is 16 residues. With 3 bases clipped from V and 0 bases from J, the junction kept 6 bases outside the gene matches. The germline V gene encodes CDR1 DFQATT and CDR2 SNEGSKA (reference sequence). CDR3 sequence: CSARGTSGLYQETQYF. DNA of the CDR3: TGCAGTGCTAGGGGGACTAGCGGCCTGTACCAAGAGACCCAGTACTTC.

The CDR3 reads CASSENRNTEAFF. The CDR3 bases are TGTGCCAGCAGTGAGAACAGGAACACTGAAGCTTTCTTT. V and J are TRBV25-1 and TRBJ1-1; D is uncertain. Germline lookup yields CDR1 MGHDK and CDR2 SYGVNS. This CDR3 spans 13 amino acids. Between the trimmed V and J ends, which lost 3 bases and 1 base, there was a span of 6 bases.

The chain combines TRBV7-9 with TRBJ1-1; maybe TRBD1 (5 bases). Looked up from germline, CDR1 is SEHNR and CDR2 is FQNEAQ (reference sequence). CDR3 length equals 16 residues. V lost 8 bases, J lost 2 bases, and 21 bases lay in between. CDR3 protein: CASAPTANFPNTEAFF. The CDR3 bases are TGTGCCAGCGCCCCGACAGCAAACTTTCCCAACACTGAAGCTTTCTTT.

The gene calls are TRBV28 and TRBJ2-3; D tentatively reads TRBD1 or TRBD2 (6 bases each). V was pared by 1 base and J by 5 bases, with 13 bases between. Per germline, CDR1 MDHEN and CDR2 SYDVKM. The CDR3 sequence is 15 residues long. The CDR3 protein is CASSLLVQGGDTQYF. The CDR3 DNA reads TGTGCCAGCAGTTTATTAGTACAGGGAGGAGATACGCAGTATTTT.

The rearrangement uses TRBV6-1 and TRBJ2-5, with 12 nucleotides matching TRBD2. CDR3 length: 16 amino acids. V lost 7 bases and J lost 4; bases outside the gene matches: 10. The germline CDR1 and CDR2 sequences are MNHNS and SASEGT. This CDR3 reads CASIHPSGRARETQYF. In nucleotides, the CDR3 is TGTGCCAGCATTCATCCTAGCGGGAGGGCCAGAGAGACCCAGTACTTC.

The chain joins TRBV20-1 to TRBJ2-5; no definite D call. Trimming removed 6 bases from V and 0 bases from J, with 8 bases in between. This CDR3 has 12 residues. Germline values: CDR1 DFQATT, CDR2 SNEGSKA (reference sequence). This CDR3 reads CSALEYQETQYF. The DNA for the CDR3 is TGCAGTGCCTTGGAGTACCAAGAGACCCAGTACTTC.

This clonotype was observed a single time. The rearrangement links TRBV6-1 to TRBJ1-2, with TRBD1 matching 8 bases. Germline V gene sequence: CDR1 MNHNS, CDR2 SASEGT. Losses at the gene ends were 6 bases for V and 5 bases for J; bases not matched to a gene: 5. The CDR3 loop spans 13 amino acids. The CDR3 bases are TGTGCCAGCAGACCCGGGACAGGTTATGGCTACACCTTC. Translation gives CASRPGTGYGYTF.

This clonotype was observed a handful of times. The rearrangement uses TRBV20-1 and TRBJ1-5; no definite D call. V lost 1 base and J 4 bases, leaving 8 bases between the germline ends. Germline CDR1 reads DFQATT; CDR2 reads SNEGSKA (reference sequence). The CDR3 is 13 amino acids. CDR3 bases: TGCAGTGCTAGAGTGGCGGGAAATCAGCCCCAGCATTTT. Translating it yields CSARVAGNQPQHF.

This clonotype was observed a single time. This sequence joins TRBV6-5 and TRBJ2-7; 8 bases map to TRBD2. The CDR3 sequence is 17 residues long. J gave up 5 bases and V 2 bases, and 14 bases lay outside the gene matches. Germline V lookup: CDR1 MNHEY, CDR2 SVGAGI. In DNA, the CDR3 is TGTGCCAGCAGTTACCGTTCCGGGACTAGTAACTTGCACGAGCAGTACTTC. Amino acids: CASSYRSGTSNLHEQYF.

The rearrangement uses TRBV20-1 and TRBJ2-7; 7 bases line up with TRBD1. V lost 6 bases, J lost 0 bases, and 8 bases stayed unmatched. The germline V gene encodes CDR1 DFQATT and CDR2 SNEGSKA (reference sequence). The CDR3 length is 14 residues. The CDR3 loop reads CSALRDRSSYEQYF. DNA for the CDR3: TGCAGTGCCCTCCGGGACAGAAGCTCCTACGAGCAGTACTTC.

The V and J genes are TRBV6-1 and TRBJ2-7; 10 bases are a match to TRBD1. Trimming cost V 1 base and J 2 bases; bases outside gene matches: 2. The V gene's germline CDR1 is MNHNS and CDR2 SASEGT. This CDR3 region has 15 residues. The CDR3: CASSEEGTGAYEQYF. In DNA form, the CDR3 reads TGTGCCAGCAGTGAAGAGGGGACAGGGGCCTACGAGCAGTACTTC.

In nucleotides, the CDR3 is TGTGCCATCGAGACTAGTCTAACCTACGAGCAGTACTTC. Protein: CAIETSLTYEQYF. The chain has TRBV28 and TRBJ2-7, with D possibly matching TRBD2 (6 bases). The CDR3 has 13 amino acids. The germline V gene encodes CDR1 MDHEN and CDR2 SYDVKM. V dropped 10 bases and J dropped 2 bases, with 15 bases sitting between them.

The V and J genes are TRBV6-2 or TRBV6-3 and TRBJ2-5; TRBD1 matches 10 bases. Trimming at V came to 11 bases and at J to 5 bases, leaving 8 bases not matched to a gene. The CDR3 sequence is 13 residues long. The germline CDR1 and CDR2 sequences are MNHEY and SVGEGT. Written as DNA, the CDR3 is TGTGCCGGCCGACAGGGGGCTAGGGAGACCCAGTACTTC. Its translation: CAGRQGARETQYF.

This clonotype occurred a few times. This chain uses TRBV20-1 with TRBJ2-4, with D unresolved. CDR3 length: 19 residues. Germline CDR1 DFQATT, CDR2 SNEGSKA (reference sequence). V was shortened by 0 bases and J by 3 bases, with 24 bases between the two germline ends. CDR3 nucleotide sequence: TGCAGTGCTAGAGAATCGGCAGCAATAGTCGGTTTGGGCAAAAACATTCAGTACTTC. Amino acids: CSARESAAIVGLGKNIQYF.